The 23 T cell receptor beta chains below all came from one sample that was sequenced in a study of blood T cell repertoires in COVID-19. Using immunoSEQ multiplex PCR, the repertoire was profiled, and TCRdb retains in-frame clones only, with some absent. This repertoire shows about 160,000 clones, 80% to 95% found once; its top ten account for approximately 5%. Sequencing was performed on peripheral blood. The source of these receptors is a man under 40 with COVID-19, enrolled during active disease.

This clone was seen just once. V usage is TRBV5-4 and J usage is TRBJ2-5; the match to TRBD2 covers 7 bases. This CDR3 is 15 amino acids long. The germline V gene has CDR1 SGHNT and CDR2 YYREEE (reference sequence). The V and J ends lost 4 bases and 2 bases, in that order; junction bases with no gene match: 8. This CDR3 reads CASSPSWRGQETQYF. The CDR3 DNA follows: TGTGCCAGCAGCCCTAGCTGGCGGGGGCAAGAGACCCAGTACTTC. The full variable domain, in which reference TRBV5-4 and TRBJ2-5 provide the parts outside the CDR3, is ETGVTQSPTHLIKTRGQQVTLRCSSQSGHNTVSWYQQALGQGPQFIFQYYREEENGRGNFPPRFSGLQFPNYSSELNVNALELDDSALYLCASSPSWRGQETQYFGPGTRLLVL.

The chain joins TRBV27 to TRBJ1-2, with D tentatively TRBD1 (6 bases). Looked up from germline, CDR1 is MNHEY and CDR2 is SMNVEV (reference sequence). There are 15 residues in the CDR3. Between the trimmed V and J ends, which lost 8 bases and 4 bases, there was a span of 20 bases. The CDR3 DNA reads TGTGCCAGCGCACAAGACAGGCCTTCTACCTATGGCTACACCTTC. Residues: CASAQDRPSTYGYTF.

V is TRBV5-6 and J is TRBJ1-6; tentative D call: TRBD1 (5 bases). The germline V gene has CDR1 SGHDT and CDR2 YYEEEE. The CDR3 contains 17 residues. Trimming left V 4 bases short and J 8 bases short, with 22 bases between. The CDR3: CASSKLTVNRLHSPLHF. DNA of the CDR3: TGTGCCAGCAGCAAACTGACAGTTAACCGACTTCATTCACCCCTCCACTTT.

The CDR3: CASSLGLLGDTQYF. CDR3 bases: TGTGCCAGCAGCTTAGGGCTCCTCGGGGATACGCAGTATTTT. The V and J genes are TRBV7-9 and TRBJ2-3; unclear D gene. From germline, CDR1 is SEHNR and CDR2 FQNEAQ (reference sequence). The CDR3 runs 14 residues. The V end lost 1 base, the J end lost 6 bases, and 11 bases lay between the germline ends.

The chain combines TRBV27 with TRBJ1-2, with TRBD1 matching over 9 bases. The CDR3 has 14 amino acids. Germline assignment: CDR1 MNHEY and CDR2 SMNVEV (reference sequence). With 2 bases clipped from V and 6 bases from J, the junction kept 4 bases outside the gene matches. This chain's CDR3 is CASSLMRTGDGYTF. CDR3 DNA sequence: TGTGCCAGCAGTTTAATGCGGACAGGGGATGGCTACACCTTC.

This chain links TRBV28 with TRBJ1-4; D is possibly TRBD1 (5 bases). The germline V gene has CDR1 MDHEN and CDR2 SYDVKM. The V end was cut by 5 bases, the J end by 3 bases, with 10 bases between. CDR3 length: 14 amino acids. The chain's CDR3 is CASSDRVSNEKLFF. CDR3 nucleotides: TGTGCCAGCAGTGACAGAGTATCTAATGAAAAACTGTTTTTT.

The gene calls are TRBV30 and TRBJ1-5; D ambiguous. Trimming shortened V by 0 bases and J by 2 bases, and 5 bases separated the two germline ends. The germline CDR1 and CDR2 sequences are GTSNPN and SVGIG (reference sequence). The CDR3 loop spans 13 amino acids. The CDR3 DNA is TGTGCCTGGAGTGTACTGGGCAATCAGCCCCAGCATTTT. This gives the protein CAWSVLGNQPQHF.

J is TRBJ1-2 and V is TRBV4-2, with a tentative D call TRBD1 (6 bases). Per germline, CDR1 LGHNA and CDR2 YNFKEQ. V was trimmed by 1 base and J by 2 bases, leaving 8 bases between them. This CDR3 has 14 amino acids. The CDR3 nucleotides are TGTGCCAGCAGCCAAGTTACAGGGAACTATGGCTACACCTTC. Translating it yields CASSQVTGNYGYTF.

This chain links TRBV6-5 with TRBJ1-1, with D possibly being TRBD1 (6 bases). The germline V gene has CDR1 MNHEY and CDR2 SVGAGI. This CDR3 region has 15 residues. Trimming left V 0 bases short and J 0 bases short, with 8 bases between. The CDR3 coding sequence is TGTGCCAGCAGTTACTCGACAGGAGTGAACACTGAAGCTTTCTTT. Its protein product is CASSYSTGVNTEAFF.

J is TRBJ2-7 and V is TRBV15; 12 bases are a match to TRBD2. From germline, CDR1 is LNHNV and CDR2 YYDKDF (reference sequence). This CDR3 has 15 amino acids. J was trimmed by 6 bases and V by 8 bases; bases with no gene match: 11. This CDR3 is CATGPGLAGLGEQYF. DNA of the CDR3: TGTGCCACCGGACCGGGACTAGCGGGTCTCGGCGAGCAGTACTTC.

This rearrangement joins TRBV4-2 to TRBJ2-7, with D possibly TRBD1 on 6 matching bases. The CDR3 runs 16 residues. The germline V gene encodes CDR1 LGHNA and CDR2 YNFKEQ. V was clipped by 0 bases and J by 0 bases, with 12 bases between them. The CDR3 coding sequence is TGTGCCAGCAGCCAAGATGGGGACATCGGCTCCTACGAGCAGTACTTC. It encodes CASSQDGDIGSYEQYF.

The chain uses TRBV7-6 and TRBJ2-1, with 9 bases identical to TRBD2. The CDR3 is 17 residues long. The V gene's germline CDR1 is SGHVS and CDR2 FNYEAQ. The V segment lost 2 bases and the J segment 4 bases; nucleotides outside the gene matches: 9. In DNA, the CDR3 is TGTGCCAGCAGCTTAAATGGCGGGAGGGCCCAATACAATGAGCAGTTCTTC. It specifies CASSLNGGRAQYNEQFF.

This clone was observed a few times. The rearrangement joins TRBV2 to TRBJ2-5; 9 bases are shared with TRBD1. V shed 6 bases, J shed 5 bases, and the junction held 10 bases outside the gene matches. In germline, CDR1 is SNHLY, CDR2 FYNNEI. This CDR3 region has 15 residues. CDR3 sequence (DNA): TGTGCCAGCAGAAACCGGGACAGGGCTGGGGAGACCCAGTACTTC. This sequence encodes CASRNRDRAGETQYF.

This clone was detected once. This sequence joins TRBV6-2 or TRBV6-3 and TRBJ2-3, with 7 bases identical to TRBD2. Germline loops: CDR1 MNHEY, CDR2 SVGEGT. J lost 8 bases, V lost 0 bases, and 5 bases had no gene match. The CDR3 totals 14 residues. DNA of the CDR3: TGTGCCAGCAGTTACTCGAGCACTAGCGTTACGCAGTATTTT. It translates to CASSYSSTSVTQYF.

The DNA for the CDR3 is TGTGCCAGCAGCTTGCGATCGGGACAGGGGGCCACTGAAGCTTTCTTT. The encoded protein is CASSLRSGQGATEAFF. The J gene is TRBJ1-1, the V gene TRBV3-1 (or the pseudogene TRBV3-2), with 12 positions matching TRBD1. In germline, CDR1 is LGHDT, CDR2 YNNKEL (reference sequence). The CDR3 contains 16 residues. V lost 5 bases and J lost 4; bases outside the gene matches: 8.

The chain links TRBV7-2 to TRBJ2-4, with TRBD2 matching over 7 bases. Germline V lookup: CDR1 SGHTA, CDR2 FQGNSA. This CDR3 contains 13 residues. Trimming took 2 bases from V and 7 from J; bases not matched to a gene: 2. The DNA of the CDR3 is TGTGCCAGCAGCTTATTGGGGGGGAACATTCAGTACTTC. Its translation is CASSLLGGNIQYF.

The chain combines TRBV7-9 with TRBJ2-1; 11 nucleotides line up with TRBD2. J was trimmed by 8 bases and V by 2 bases; bases with no gene match: 5. CDR3 length equals 15 residues. Per germline, CDR1 SEHNR and CDR2 FQNEAQ (reference sequence). CDR3 residues: CASSLTGLAVDEQFF. The CDR3 DNA reads TGTGCCAGCAGCTTAACGGGACTAGCGGTTGATGAGCAGTTCTTC.

This clone was seen once. The chain carries TRBV10-3 and TRBJ2-5; D perhaps matches TRBD2 (6 bases). V dropped 5 bases and J dropped 4 bases, with 11 bases sitting between them. Looked up from germline, CDR1 is ENHRY and CDR2 is SYGVKD. This CDR3 is 13 amino acids long. CDR3 amino acids: CAISLRELETQYF. The CDR3 DNA sequence: TGTGCCATCAGTCTCCGGGAGTTAGAGACCCAGTACTTC.

The chain carries TRBV27 and TRBJ2-3, with TRBD2 as a possible D gene (5 bases). Germline CDR1 is MNHEY and CDR2 is SMNVEV (reference sequence). The CDR3 extends over 15 amino acids. The ends were cut back, 6 bases at V and 2 bases at J, with 15 bases in the middle. DNA of the CDR3: TGTGCCAGCAGATTAGAGGGATATTTCACAGATACGCAGTATTTT. Translated, it gives CASRLEGYFTDTQYF.

The chain recombines TRBV4-3 with TRBJ1-6; 10 bases map to TRBD1. V lost 0 bases to trimming and J lost 9 bases; unmatched junction nucleotides: 5. The germline V gene encodes CDR1 LGHNA and CDR2 YSLEER. The CDR3 runs to 16 residues. The CDR3 reads CASSQDQGQGTSPLHF. For the CDR3, the DNA is TGCGCCAGCAGCCAAGATCAGGGACAGGGGACTTCACCCCTCCACTTT.

V gene TRBV29-1 combines with J gene TRBJ1-3; D may be TRBD1 (5 bases). V was shortened by 7 bases and J by 0 bases, with 13 bases between the two germline ends. Germline V gene lookup returns CDR1 SQVTM and CDR2 ANQGSEA. This CDR3 region has 14 residues. The CDR3 protein is CSAMGTFSGNTIYF. The CDR3, as DNA: TGCAGCGCTATGGGGACTTTCTCTGGAAACACCATATATTTT.

This chain connects TRBV18 to TRBJ2-7; D may be TRBD2 (5 bases). The CDR3 spans 14 residues. Trimming shortened V by 2 bases and J by 2 bases, and 10 bases separated the two germline ends. Germline-derived CDR1 and CDR2 are KGHSH and LQKENI. CDR3: CASSPSRATYEQYF. CDR3 nucleotide sequence: TGTGCCAGCTCACCATCGAGGGCCACCTACGAGCAGTACTTC.

This chain uses TRBV6-6 with TRBJ2-1; TRBD2 might be the D (6 bases). Germline V lookup: CDR1 MNHNY, CDR2 SVGAGI (reference sequence). This CDR3 is 15 amino acids long. V was pared by 5 bases and J by 3 bases, with 14 bases between. Written as DNA, the CDR3 is TGTGCCAGCAGTCACGAGGCTAGCGACTACAATGAGCAGTTCTTC. Translating gives CASSHEASDYNEQFF.